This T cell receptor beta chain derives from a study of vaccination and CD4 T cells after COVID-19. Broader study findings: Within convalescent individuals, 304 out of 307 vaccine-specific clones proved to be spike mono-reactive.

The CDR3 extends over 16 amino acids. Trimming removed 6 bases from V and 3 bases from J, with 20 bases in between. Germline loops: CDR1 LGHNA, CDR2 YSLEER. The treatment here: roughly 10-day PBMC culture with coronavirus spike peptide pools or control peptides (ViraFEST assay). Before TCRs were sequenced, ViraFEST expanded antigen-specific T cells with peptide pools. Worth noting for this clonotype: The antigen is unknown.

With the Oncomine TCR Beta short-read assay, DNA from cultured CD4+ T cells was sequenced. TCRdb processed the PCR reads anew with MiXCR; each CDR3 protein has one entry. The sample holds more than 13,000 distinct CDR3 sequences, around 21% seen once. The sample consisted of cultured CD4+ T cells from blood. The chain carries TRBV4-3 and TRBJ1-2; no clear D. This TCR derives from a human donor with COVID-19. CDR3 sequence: CASSPSQDPNDYGYTF. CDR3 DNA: TGCGCCAGCAGTCCCAGCCAAGACCCGAACGACTATGGCTACACCTTC.